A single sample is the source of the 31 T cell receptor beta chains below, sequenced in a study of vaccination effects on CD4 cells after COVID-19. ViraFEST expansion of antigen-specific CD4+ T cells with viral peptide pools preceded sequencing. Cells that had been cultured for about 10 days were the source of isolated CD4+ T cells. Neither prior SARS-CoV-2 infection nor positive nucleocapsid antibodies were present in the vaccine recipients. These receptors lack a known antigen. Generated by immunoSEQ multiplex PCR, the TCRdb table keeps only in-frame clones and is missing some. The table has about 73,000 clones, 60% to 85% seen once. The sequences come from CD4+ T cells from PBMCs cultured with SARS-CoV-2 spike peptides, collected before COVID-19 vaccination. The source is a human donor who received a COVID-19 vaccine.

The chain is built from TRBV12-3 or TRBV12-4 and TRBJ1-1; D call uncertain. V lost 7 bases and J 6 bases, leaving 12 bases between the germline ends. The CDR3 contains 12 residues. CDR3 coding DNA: TGTGCCAGCATGAGGTTTAGCGCTGAAGCTTTCTTT. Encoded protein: CASMRFSAEAFF.

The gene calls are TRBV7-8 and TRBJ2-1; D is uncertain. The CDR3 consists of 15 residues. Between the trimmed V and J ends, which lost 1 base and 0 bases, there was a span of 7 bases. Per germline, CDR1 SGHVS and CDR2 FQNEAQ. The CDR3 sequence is CASSLVRFSYNEQFF. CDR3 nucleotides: TGTGCCAGCAGCTTAGTTCGGTTCTCCTACAATGAGCAGTTCTTC.

CDR3 protein: CASSLTGPTSEAFF. The CDR3 DNA sequence: TGTGCCAGCAGCTTAACCGGACCGACTAGCGAAGCTTTCTTT. The chain has TRBV7-3 and TRBJ1-1, with D unresolved. V gave up 0 bases and J gave up 8 bases, with 13 bases separating them. Germline V gene data show CDR1 as SGHTA and CDR2 as FQGTGA. The CDR3 covers 14 residues.

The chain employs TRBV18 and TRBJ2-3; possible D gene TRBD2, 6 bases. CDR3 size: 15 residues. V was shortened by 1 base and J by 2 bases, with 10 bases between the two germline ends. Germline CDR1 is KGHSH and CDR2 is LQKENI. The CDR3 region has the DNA TGTGCCAGCTCACCACGGGGGGACTTCACAGATACGCAGTATTTT. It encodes CASSPRGDFTDTQYF.

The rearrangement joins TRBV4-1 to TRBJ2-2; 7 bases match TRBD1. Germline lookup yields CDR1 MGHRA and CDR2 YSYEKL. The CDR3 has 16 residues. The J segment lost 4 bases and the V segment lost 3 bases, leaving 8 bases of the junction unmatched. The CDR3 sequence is CASSQAGTASTGELFF. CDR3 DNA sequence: TGCGCCAGCAGCCAGGCCGGGACAGCATCCACCGGGGAGCTGTTTTTT.

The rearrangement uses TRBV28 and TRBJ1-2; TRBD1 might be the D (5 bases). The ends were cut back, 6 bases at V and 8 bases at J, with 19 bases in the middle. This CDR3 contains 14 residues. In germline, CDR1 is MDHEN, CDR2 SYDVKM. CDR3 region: CASSSKLGTGGYTF. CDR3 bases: TGTGCCAGCAGCTCCAAATTAGGGACGGGCGGCTACACCTTC.

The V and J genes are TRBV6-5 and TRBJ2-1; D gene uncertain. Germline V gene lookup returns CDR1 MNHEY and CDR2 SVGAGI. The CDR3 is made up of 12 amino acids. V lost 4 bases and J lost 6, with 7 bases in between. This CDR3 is CASSSRINEQFF. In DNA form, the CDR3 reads TGTGCCAGCAGTTCTAGGATCAATGAGCAGTTCTTC.

This chain's CDR3 is CASSWTGVDEQFF. The CDR3 DNA follows: TGTGCCAGCAGCTGGACAGGGGTTGATGAGCAGTTCTTC. V is TRBV11-3 and J is TRBJ2-1; 9 nucleotides agree with TRBD1. V gave up 4 bases and J gave up 8 bases; unmatched junction bases: 3. CDR3 size: 13 residues. Germline V gene sequence: CDR1 SGHNT, CDR2 YENEEA.

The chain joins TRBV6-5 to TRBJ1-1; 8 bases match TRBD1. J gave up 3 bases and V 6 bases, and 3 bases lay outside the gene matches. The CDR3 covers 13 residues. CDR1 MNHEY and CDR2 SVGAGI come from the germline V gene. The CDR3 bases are TGTGCCAGCAGGGGGACAGGACACACTGAAGCTTTCTTT. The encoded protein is CASRGTGHTEAFF.

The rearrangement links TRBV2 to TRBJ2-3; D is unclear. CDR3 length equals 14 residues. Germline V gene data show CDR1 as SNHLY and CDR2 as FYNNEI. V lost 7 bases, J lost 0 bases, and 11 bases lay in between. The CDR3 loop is CASKVAPSTDTQYF. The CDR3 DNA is TGTGCCAGCAAGGTGGCCCCTAGCACAGATACGCAGTATTTT. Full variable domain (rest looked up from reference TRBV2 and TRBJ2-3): EPEVTQTPSHQVTQMGQEVILRCVPISNHLYFYWYRQILGQKVEFLVSFYNNEISEKSEIFDDQFSVERPDGSNFTLKIRSTKLEDSAMYFCASKVAPSTDTQYFGPGTRLTVL.

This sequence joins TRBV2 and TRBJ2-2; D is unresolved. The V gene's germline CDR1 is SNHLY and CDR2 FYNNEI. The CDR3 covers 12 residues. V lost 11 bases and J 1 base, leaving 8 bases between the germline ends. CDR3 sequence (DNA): TGTGCCGGCTCGGGGAACACCGGGGAGCTGTTTTTT. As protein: CAGSGNTGELFF.

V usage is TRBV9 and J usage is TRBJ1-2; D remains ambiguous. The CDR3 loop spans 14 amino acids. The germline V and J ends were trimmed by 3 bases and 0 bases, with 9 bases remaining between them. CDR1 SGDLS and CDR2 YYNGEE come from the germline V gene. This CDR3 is CASSGSSPNYGYTF. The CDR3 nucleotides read TGTGCCAGCAGCGGGTCATCCCCTAACTATGGCTACACCTTC.

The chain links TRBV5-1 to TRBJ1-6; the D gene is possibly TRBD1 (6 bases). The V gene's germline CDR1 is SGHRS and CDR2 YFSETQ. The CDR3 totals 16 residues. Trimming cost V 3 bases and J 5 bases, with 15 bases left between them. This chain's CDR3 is CASSSGRGVDNSPLHF. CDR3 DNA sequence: TGCGCCAGCAGCTCCGGAAGGGGGGTGGATAATTCACCCCTCCACTTT. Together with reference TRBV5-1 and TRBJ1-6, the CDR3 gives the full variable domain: KAGVTQTPRYLIKTRGQQVTLSCSPISGHRSVSWYQQTPGQGLQFLFEYFSETQRNKGNFPGRFSGRQFSNSRSEMNVSTLELGDSALYLCASSSGRGVDNSPLHFGNGTRLTVT.

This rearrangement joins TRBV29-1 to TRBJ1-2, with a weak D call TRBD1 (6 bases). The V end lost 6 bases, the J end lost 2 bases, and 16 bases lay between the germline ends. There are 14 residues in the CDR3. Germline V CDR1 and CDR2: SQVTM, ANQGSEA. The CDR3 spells CSVDLHQGNYGYTF. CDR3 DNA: TGCAGCGTCGATCTACATCAGGGGAACTATGGCTACACCTTC.

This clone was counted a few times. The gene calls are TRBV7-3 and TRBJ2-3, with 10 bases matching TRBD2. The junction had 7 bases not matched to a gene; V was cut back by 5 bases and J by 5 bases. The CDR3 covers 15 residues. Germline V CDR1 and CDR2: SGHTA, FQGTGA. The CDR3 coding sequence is TGTGCCAGCAGCCCTAGCGGGGGTCTGGGAGATACGCAGTATTTT. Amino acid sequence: CASSPSGGLGDTQYF.

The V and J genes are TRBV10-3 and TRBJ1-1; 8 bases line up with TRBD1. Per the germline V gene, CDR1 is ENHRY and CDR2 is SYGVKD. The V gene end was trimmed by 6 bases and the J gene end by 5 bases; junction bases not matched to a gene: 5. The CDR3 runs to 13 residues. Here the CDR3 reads CAIRAGGVTEAFF. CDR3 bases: TGTGCCATCAGGGCAGGGGGCGTGACTGAAGCTTTCTTT.

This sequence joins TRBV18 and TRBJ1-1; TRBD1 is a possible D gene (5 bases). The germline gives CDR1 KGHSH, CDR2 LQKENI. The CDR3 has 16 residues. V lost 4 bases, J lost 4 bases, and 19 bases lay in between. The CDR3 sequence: CASSLIPRVSSTEAFF. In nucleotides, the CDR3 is TGTGCCAGCTCACTTATCCCCAGGGTATCAAGCACTGAAGCTTTCTTT.

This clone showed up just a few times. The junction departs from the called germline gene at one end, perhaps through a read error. CDR3 DNA: TGTGCCAGCAGTCACGACGACCGGGACGGCAATTTT. The encoded protein is CASSHDDRDGNF. This chain uses TRBV2 with TRBJ1-3, with D maybe TRBD1 (5 bases). The CDR3 is made up of 12 amino acids. Germline-derived CDR1 and CDR2 are SNHLY and FYNNEI. The full variable domain, completed using reference TRBV2 and TRBJ1-3, is EPEVTQTPSHQVTQMGQEVILRCVPISNHLYFYWYRQILGQKVEFLVSFYNNEISEKSEIFDDQFSVERPDGSNFTLKIRSTKLEDSAMYFCASSHDDRDGNFGEGSWLTVV.

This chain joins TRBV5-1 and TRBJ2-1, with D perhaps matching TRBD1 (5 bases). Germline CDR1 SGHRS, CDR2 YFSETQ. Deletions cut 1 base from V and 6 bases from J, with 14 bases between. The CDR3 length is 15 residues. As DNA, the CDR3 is TGCGCCAGCAGCTTGTGGTCCGGCCAGGGCAATGAGCAGTTCTTC. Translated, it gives CASSLWSGQGNEQFF.

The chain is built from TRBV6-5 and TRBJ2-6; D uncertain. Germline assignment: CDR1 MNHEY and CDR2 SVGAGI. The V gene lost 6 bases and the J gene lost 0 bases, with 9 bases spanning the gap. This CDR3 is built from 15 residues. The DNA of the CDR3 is TGTGCCAGCAGGGGTACGGGCTCTGGGGCCAACGTCCTGACTTTC. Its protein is CASRGTGSGANVLTF.

The CDR3 loop reads CASSYQWAPSNEQFF. CDR3 sequence (DNA): TGTGCCAGCAGTTACCAATGGGCCCCAAGTAATGAGCAGTTCTTC. The chain carries TRBV6-5 and TRBJ2-1; D gene unclear. The germline gives CDR1 MNHEY, CDR2 SVGAGI. Trimming cost V 2 bases and J 7 bases, with 15 bases left between them. This CDR3 is 15 amino acids long.

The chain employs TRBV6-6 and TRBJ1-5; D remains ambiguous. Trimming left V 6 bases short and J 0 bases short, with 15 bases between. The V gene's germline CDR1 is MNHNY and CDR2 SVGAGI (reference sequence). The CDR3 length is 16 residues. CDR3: CASRLSIGVSNQPQHF. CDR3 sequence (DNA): TGTGCCAGCAGGCTCTCGATTGGGGTTAGCAATCAGCCCCAGCATTTT.

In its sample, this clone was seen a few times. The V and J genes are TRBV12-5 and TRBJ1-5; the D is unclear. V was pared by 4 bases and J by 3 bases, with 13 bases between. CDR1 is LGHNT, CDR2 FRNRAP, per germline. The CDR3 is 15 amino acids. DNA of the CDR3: TGTGCTAGTGGTTCGGACCAAAGATTCAATCAGCCCCAGCATTTT. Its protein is CASGSDQRFNQPQHF.

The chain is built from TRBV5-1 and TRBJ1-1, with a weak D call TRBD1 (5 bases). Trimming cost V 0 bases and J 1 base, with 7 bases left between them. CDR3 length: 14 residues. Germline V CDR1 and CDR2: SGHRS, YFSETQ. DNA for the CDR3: TGCGCCAGCAGCTTGGACACAGGGAACACTGAAGCTTTCTTT. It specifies CASSLDTGNTEAFF.

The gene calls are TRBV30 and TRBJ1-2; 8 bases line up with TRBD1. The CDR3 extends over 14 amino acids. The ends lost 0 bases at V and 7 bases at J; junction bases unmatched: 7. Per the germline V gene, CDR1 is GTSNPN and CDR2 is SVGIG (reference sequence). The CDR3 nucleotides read TGTGCCTGGAGTGTAGGGACAGGCGGACTTGGCTACACCTTC. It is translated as CAWSVGTGGLGYTF.

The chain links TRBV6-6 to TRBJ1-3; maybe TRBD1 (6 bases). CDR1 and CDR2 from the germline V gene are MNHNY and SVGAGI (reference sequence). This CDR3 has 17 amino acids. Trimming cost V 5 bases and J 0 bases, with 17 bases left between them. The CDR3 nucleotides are TGTGCCAGCAGTCCTATGTTGGGGGCGAGCTCTGGAAACACCATATATTTT. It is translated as CASSPMLGASSGNTIYF.

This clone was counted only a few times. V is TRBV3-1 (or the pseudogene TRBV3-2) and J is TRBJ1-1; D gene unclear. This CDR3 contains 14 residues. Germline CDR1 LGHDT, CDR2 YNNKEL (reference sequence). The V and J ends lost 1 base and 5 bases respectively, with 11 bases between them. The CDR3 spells CASSQAAGRTEAFF. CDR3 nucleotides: TGTGCCAGCAGCCAAGCGGCAGGACGGACTGAAGCTTTCTTT.

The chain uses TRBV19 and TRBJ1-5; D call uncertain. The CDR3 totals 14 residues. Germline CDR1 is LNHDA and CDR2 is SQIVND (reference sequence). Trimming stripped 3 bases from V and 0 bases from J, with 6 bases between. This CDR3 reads CASSMANSNQPQHF. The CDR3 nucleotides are TGTGCCAGTAGTATGGCGAATAGCAATCAGCCCCAGCATTTT.

Here the CDR3 DNA reads TGTGCCAGCAGAGCGTCAGGGGGCCCCCTCTATAGCAATCAGCCCCAGCATTTT. Its translation: CASRASGGPLYSNQPQHF. The rearrangement links TRBV27 to TRBJ1-5, with 8 bases aligning to TRBD1. CDR3 size: 18 residues. The V gene's germline CDR1 is MNHEY and CDR2 SMNVEV (reference sequence). The V and J ends lost 6 bases and 0 bases, in that order; junction bases with no gene match: 13.

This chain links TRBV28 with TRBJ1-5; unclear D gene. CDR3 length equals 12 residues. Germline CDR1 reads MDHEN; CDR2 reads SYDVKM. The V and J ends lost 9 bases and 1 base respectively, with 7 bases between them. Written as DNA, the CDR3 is TGTGCCAGTTCACCGAGCAATCAGCCCCAGCATTTT. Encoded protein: CASSPSNQPQHF.

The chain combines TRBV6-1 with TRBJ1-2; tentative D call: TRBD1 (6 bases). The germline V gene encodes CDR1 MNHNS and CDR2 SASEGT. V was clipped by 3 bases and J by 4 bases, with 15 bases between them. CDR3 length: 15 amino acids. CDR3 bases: TGTGCCAGCAGTGACAACAGCAAAGGGGGCTATGGCTACACCTTC. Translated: CASSDNSKGGYGYTF.